Below, 31 T cell receptor beta chains from the same sample are listed, as sequenced in a study of radiation and T cells in renal cell carcinoma. Some clones are missing from TCRdb's copy, which holds only in-frame ones; the method was immunoSEQ multiplex PCR. The data show more than 75,000 clones, 80% to 90% seen once. Time point described: blood 2 weeks post-SBRT. Treatment described: 15 Gy SBRT to primary tumor, nephrectomy 4 weeks later. This specimen consisted of blood, obtained from a patient whose treatment included radiotherapy and nephrectomy. All receptors come from a woman between 50 and 59 years old with renal cell carcinoma.

The chain links TRBV13 to TRBJ2-5; D is undetermined. Germline V gene sequence: CDR1 PRHDT, CDR2 FYEKMQ (reference sequence). Trimming shortened V by 0 bases and J by 1 base, and 6 bases separated the two germline ends. CDR3 size: 14 residues. CDR3 amino acids: CASSLGTRQETQYF. The CDR3 DNA follows: TGTGCCAGCAGCTTAGGGACTCGCCAAGAGACCCAGTACTTC. Full variable domain (rest looked up from reference TRBV13 and TRBJ2-5): AAGVIQSPRHLIKEKRETATLKCYPIPRHDTVYWYQQGPGQDPQFLISFYEKMQSDKGSIPDRFSAQQFSDYHSELNMSSLELGDSALYFCASSLGTRQETQYFGPGTRLLVL.

The chain has TRBV2 and TRBJ1-4, with 7 bases that match TRBD1. Unmatched junction bases numbered 8, after V lost 6 bases and J lost 7 bases. The CDR3 sequence is 14 residues long. Germline values: CDR1 SNHLY, CDR2 FYNNEI. CDR3 sequence reads: CASRVQGLIEKLFF. The CDR3, as DNA: TGTGCCAGCAGGGTACAGGGGTTAATTGAAAAACTGTTTTTT. Full variable domain (outside the CDR3, taken from reference TRBV2 and TRBJ1-4): EPEVTQTPSHQVTQMGQEVILRCVPISNHLYFYWYRQILGQKVEFLVSFYNNEISEKSEIFDDQFSVERPDGSNFTLKIRSTKLEDSAMYFCASRVQGLIEKLFFGSGTQLSVL.

The rearrangement links TRBV27 to TRBJ2-1, with D possibly being TRBD1 (5 bases). The CDR3 length is 16 residues. Germline V gene lookup returns CDR1 MNHEY and CDR2 SMNVEV (reference sequence). Trimming cost V 2 bases and J 2 bases, with 13 bases left between them. CDR3 loop: CASSLRQGRPYNEQFF. The CDR3 bases are TGTGCCAGCAGTTTAAGGCAGGGAAGGCCCTACAATGAGCAGTTCTTC.

This clone is labeled as medium-sized. V usage is TRBV28 and J usage is TRBJ2-7; D possibly corresponds to TRBD1 (5 bases). Germline V gene sequence: CDR1 MDHEN, CDR2 SYDVKM. The germline V and J ends were trimmed by 6 bases and 6 bases, with 12 bases remaining between them. This CDR3 contains 12 residues. CDR3 DNA sequence: TGTGCCAGCAGCCAAGACAGACTCGAGCAGTACTTC. Amino acid sequence: CASSQDRLEQYF.

V gene TRBV25-1 combines with J gene TRBJ1-2, with no clear D. The germline CDR1 and CDR2 sequences are MGHDK and SYGVNS. The CDR3 is made up of 13 amino acids. Deletions cut 2 bases from V and 3 bases from J, with 7 bases between. CDR3 DNA sequence: TGTGCCAGCAGTGAACGGCCAGACTATGGCTACACCTTC. Its protein is CASSERPDYGYTF.

The chain joins TRBV28 to TRBJ1-2; tentative D call: TRBD1 (6 bases). V lost 11 bases and J 6 bases, leaving 19 bases between the germline ends. Germline-derived CDR1 and CDR2 are MDHEN and SYDVKM. The CDR3 length is 13 residues. Here the CDR3 DNA reads TGTGCCGCCGGGACACCTTCTCGGGATGGCTACACCTTC. Residues: CAAGTPSRDGYTF.

This chain joins TRBV27 and TRBJ2-5; 8 positions agree with TRBD2. Trimming at V came to 2 bases and at J to 4 bases, leaving 18 bases not matched to a gene. Germline-derived CDR1 and CDR2 are MNHEY and SMNVEV (reference sequence). The CDR3 extends over 19 amino acids. The CDR3 DNA sequence: TGTGCCAGCAGTTTAACCCCCCTCAAAACCAGCGGGAGAGGAGAGACCCAGTACTTC. Protein sequence: CASSLTPLKTSGRGETQYF.

The chain has TRBV2 and TRBJ1-5; TRBD1 aligns across 10 bases. The germline V gene has CDR1 SNHLY and CDR2 FYNNEI. The CDR3 contains 14 residues. Trimming removed 6 bases from V and 7 bases from J; junction bases left unmatched: 6. The DNA for the CDR3 is TGTGCCAGCAGAGCGACAGGGGGCTGGCAGCCCCAGCATTTT. Its protein is CASRATGGWQPQHF. The whole variable domain, remainder taken from reference TRBV2 and TRBJ1-5, is EPEVTQTPSHQVTQMGQEVILRCVPISNHLYFYWYRQILGQKVEFLVSFYNNEISEKSEIFDDQFSVERPDGSNFTLKIRSTKLEDSAMYFCASRATGGWQPQHFGDGTRLSIL.

The chain couples TRBV9 to TRBJ2-5; D is undetermined. This CDR3 has 11 amino acids. CDR1 and CDR2 from the germline V gene are SGDLS and YYNGEE. V was clipped by 4 bases and J by 5 bases, with 6 bases between them. CDR3: CASSPGETQYF. In DNA form, the CDR3 reads TGTGCCAGCAGCCCCGGGGAGACCCAGTACTTC. The full variable domain, in which reference TRBV9 and TRBJ2-5 provide the parts outside the CDR3, is DSGVTQTPKHLITATGQRVTLRCSPRSGDLSVYWYQQSLDQGLQFLIQYYNGEERAKGNILERFSAQQFPDLHSELNLSSLELGDSALYFCASSPGETQYFGPGTRLLVL.

This clone was detected only once. V is TRBV14 and J is TRBJ1-4, with D possibly matching TRBD1 (5 bases). Germline V CDR1 and CDR2: SGHDN, FVKESK. The CDR3 contains 13 residues. The V end was cut by 4 bases, the J end by 8 bases, with 11 bases between. This CDR3 is CASSPRRGEKLFF. The CDR3 DNA reads as TGTGCCAGCAGCCCCCGGCGGGGGGAAAAACTGTTTTTT. Together with reference TRBV14 and TRBJ1-4, the CDR3 gives the full variable domain: EAGVTQFPSHSVIEKGQTVTLRCDPISGHDNLYWYRRVMGKEIKFLLHFVKESKQDESGMPNNRFLAERTGGTYSTLKVQPAELEDSGVYFCASSPRRGEKLFFGSGTQLSVL.

The chain recombines TRBV5-1 with TRBJ2-1; 9 bases line up with TRBD1. With 0 bases clipped from V and 5 bases from J, the junction kept 6 bases outside the gene matches. CDR1 and CDR2 from the germline V gene are SGHRS and YFSETQ. This CDR3 comprises 16 residues. The CDR3 here is CASSLGRDRVNNEQFF. The CDR3 DNA follows: TGCGCCAGCAGCTTGGGCCGGGACAGGGTGAACAATGAGCAGTTCTTC. Full variable domain (outside the CDR3, taken from reference TRBV5-1 and TRBJ2-1): KAGVTQTPRYLIKTRGQQVTLSCSPISGHRSVSWYQQTPGQGLQFLFEYFSETQRNKGNFPGRFSGRQFSNSRSEMNVSTLELGDSALYLCASSLGRDRVNNEQFFGPGTRLTVL.

This clone was seen once. The chain couples TRBV15 to TRBJ2-1; 9 nucleotides line up with TRBD2. The CDR3 sequence is 16 residues long. The V gene end was trimmed by 3 bases and the J gene end by 6 bases; junction bases not matched to a gene: 9. Germline V gives CDR1 LNHNV, CDR2 YYDKDF (reference sequence). The CDR3 bases are TGTGCCACCAGCAGTCGGCTAGCGGGATCCCTCAATGAGCAGTTCTTC. Residues: CATSSRLAGSLNEQFF.

This clone was found once. The chain uses TRBV4-3 and TRBJ2-3; D is unclear. The V gene's germline CDR1 is LGHNA and CDR2 YSLEER. This CDR3 has 14 residues. V was clipped by 0 bases and J by 8 bases, with 12 bases between them. In DNA form, the CDR3 reads TGCGCCAGCAGCCAAGAATCACGTGCAGGTACGCAGTATTTT. It is translated as CASSQESRAGTQYF.

The chain employs TRBV9 and TRBJ2-3, with 9 bases matching TRBD1. The CDR3 runs to 14 residues. CDR1 and CDR2 (germline): SGDLS, YYNGEE. With V trimmed by 10 bases and J by 9 bases, 15 bases remained unmatched. The CDR3 DNA follows: TGTGCCTCCCAAACCGGGACAGGGCATGGGACGCAGTATTTT. Translated, it gives CASQTGTGHGTQYF.

As regards this clone: Other DNA variants within this sample encode the same CDR3. This sequence joins TRBV4-3 and TRBJ1-4; 8 nucleotides agree with TRBD1. Trimming at V came to 0 bases and at J to 8 bases, leaving 5 bases not matched to a gene. The CDR3 extends over 15 amino acids. The V gene's germline CDR1 is LGHNA and CDR2 YSLEER. The CDR3 bases are TGCGCCAGCAGCCAAGAGGTACAGGGGGGAGAAAAACTGTTTTTT. Translation gives CASSQEVQGGEKLFF.

The chain combines TRBV11-2 with TRBJ2-2; no clear D. CDR1 SGHAT and CDR2 FQNNGV come from the germline V gene. V gave up 7 bases and J gave up 4 bases, with 22 bases separating them. The CDR3 sequence is 17 residues long. The DNA of the CDR3 is TGTGCCAGCACCCCCCCCTCTGGGCAAGGCATCACCGGGGAGCTGTTTTTT. This translates into CASTPPSGQGITGELFF.

This clone was seen only once. Written as DNA, the CDR3 is TGTGCCAGCAGCTTAAATTACGAGCAGTACTTC. It translates to CASSLNYEQYF. This chain links TRBV11-2 with TRBJ2-7; no firm D call. Germline V gene data show CDR1 as SGHAT and CDR2 as FQNNGV. The CDR3 has 11 amino acids. V was pared by 2 bases and J by 4 bases, with 3 bases between.

The CDR3 here is CASTKRTREEETQYF. CDR3 coding DNA: TGTGCCAGCACCAAGCGAACACGGGAGGAGGAGACCCAGTACTTC. This sequence joins TRBV5-6 and TRBJ2-5, with 7 bases fitting TRBD2. This CDR3 has 15 amino acids. Germline CDR1 is SGHDT and CDR2 is YYEEEE. V dropped 6 bases and J dropped 5; count of bases not matched to a gene: 13.

This chain connects TRBV27 to TRBJ1-1; TRBD1 matches 7 bases. V trimming: 3 bases; J trimming: 1 base; junction bases outside the gene matches: 2. The CDR3 runs 14 residues. Germline V gene lookup returns CDR1 MNHEY and CDR2 SMNVEV (reference sequence). In nucleotides, the CDR3 is TGTGCCAGCAGTTTGGACAGGACGAACACTGAAGCTTTCTTT. This sequence encodes CASSLDRTNTEAFF.

This clone was picked up one time. CDR3 loop: CASRQTGSGYGTQYF. The CDR3 DNA reads as TGTGCCAGTAGGCAAACTGGGAGTGGTTATGGTACGCAGTATTTT. The rearrangement uses TRBV19 and TRBJ2-3; perhaps TRBD2 as D (5 bases). Per the germline V gene, CDR1 is LNHDA and CDR2 is SQIVND (reference sequence). The CDR3 has 15 residues. V was clipped by 6 bases and J by 8 bases, with 21 bases between them.

Details on this clone: The junction differs from germline at one of its ends, possibly a read error. This chain connects TRBV6-5 to TRBJ2-7; 13 nucleotides line up with TRBD2. The CDR3 consists of 13 residues. Germline loops: CDR1 MNHEY, CDR2 SVGAGI. CDR3: CASRRTSGRELHF. CDR3 coding DNA: TGTGCCAGCAGACGGACTAGCGGGAGAGAATTACACTTC.

The genes are TRBV2 and TRBJ2-5; no reliable D call. The CDR3 loop spans 12 amino acids. Per germline, CDR1 SNHLY and CDR2 FYNNEI. With 3 bases removed from V and 4 bases from J, the gap between germline ends came to 6 bases. For the CDR3, the DNA is TGTGCCAGCAGTGAGGGCAGAGAGACCCAGTACTTC. Translated, it gives CASSEGRETQYF. Full variable domain (remainder filled in from reference TRBV2 and TRBJ2-5): EPEVTQTPSHQVTQMGQEVILRCVPISNHLYFYWYRQILGQKVEFLVSFYNNEISEKSEIFDDQFSVERPDGSNFTLKIRSTKLEDSAMYFCASSEGRETQYFGPGTRLLVL.

This chain uses TRBV6-6 with TRBJ2-5; D is uncertain. V lost 7 bases and J 2 bases, leaving 8 bases between the germline ends. Germline-derived CDR1 and CDR2 are MNHNY and SVGAGI (reference sequence). The CDR3 covers 12 residues. The CDR3 sequence: CASKDRQETQYF. Here the CDR3 DNA reads TGTGCCAGCAAGGACCGTCAAGAGACCCAGTACTTC.

The gene calls are TRBV21-1 and TRBJ1-2; the table calls TRBD1, which could not be checked here. TRBV21-1 has pseudogene status. This CDR3 is built from 16 residues. As DNA, the CDR3 is TGTGCCAGCAGCGCCCCGAGGACAGGGGGCGCTTATGGCTACACCTTC. Translated: CASSAPRTGGAYGYTF.

V gene TRBV27 combines with J gene TRBJ1-3; D is perhaps TRBD1 (5 bases). V dropped 11 bases and J dropped 0 bases, with 20 bases sitting between them. The germline V gene has CDR1 MNHEY and CDR2 SMNVEV (reference sequence). The CDR3 has 16 residues. The CDR3 reads CAGVGGGDFSGNTIYF. The CDR3 DNA sequence: TGTGCCGGTGTTGGCGGGGGAGATTTCTCTGGAAACACCATATATTTT.

The chain has TRBV2 and TRBJ1-5, with TRBD1 matching 7 bases. V dropped 5 bases and J dropped 4; count of bases not matched to a gene: 2. Per the germline V gene, CDR1 is SNHLY and CDR2 is FYNNEI. This CDR3 contains 13 residues. The CDR3 loop reads CASSNRGNQPQHF. CDR3 nucleotides: TGTGCCAGCAGTAACAGGGGTAATCAGCCCCAGCATTTT.

The chain combines TRBV28 with TRBJ1-3; no definite D call. The V gene lost 7 bases and the J gene lost 1 base, with 11 bases spanning the gap. CDR3 length equals 14 residues. Germline assignment: CDR1 MDHEN and CDR2 SYDVKM. CDR3 bases: TGTGCCAGCACTGCTTGGATATCTGGAAACACCATATATTTT. Amino acids: CASTAWISGNTIYF.

This clone was recorded a few times. The genes are TRBV9 and TRBJ1-1; D is perhaps TRBD1 (5 bases). The ends were cut back, 2 bases at V and 0 bases at J, with 8 bases in the middle. Per the germline V gene, CDR1 is SGDLS and CDR2 is YYNGEE. The CDR3 has 14 residues. The CDR3, as DNA: TGTGCCAGCAGCGTTGGGGCTGTGAACACTGAAGCTTTCTTT. It yields the protein CASSVGAVNTEAFF.

This sequence joins TRBV4-2 and TRBJ2-3; D gene ambiguous. This CDR3 has 15 residues. Looked up from germline, CDR1 is LGHNA and CDR2 is YNFKEQ. The V end was cut by 4 bases, the J end by 1 base, with 12 bases between. CDR3 amino acids: CASSRGGDGTDTQYF. CDR3 sequence (DNA): TGTGCCAGCAGCCGGGGTGGAGACGGCACAGATACGCAGTATTTT.

The rearrangement uses TRBV11-3 and TRBJ2-1, with 10 nucleotides matching TRBD1. CDR3 size: 16 residues. V trimming: 1 base; J trimming: 3 bases; junction bases outside the gene matches: 3. Germline CDR1 SGHNT, CDR2 YENEEA. This chain's CDR3 is CASSLGRTGGYNEQFF. The CDR3 bases are TGTGCCAGCAGCTTAGGTCGGACAGGGGGCTACAATGAGCAGTTCTTC.

The V call is TRBV10-2, the J call TRBJ2-7; 8 bases fit TRBD2. This CDR3 is 14 amino acids long. V shed 7 bases and J 5 bases; nucleotides not matched to a gene: 10. The germline V gene encodes CDR1 WSHSY and CDR2 SAAADI. CDR3 in amino acids: CASKKAGALDEQYF. The CDR3 coding sequence is TGCGCCAGCAAGAAAGCGGGGGCCTTGGACGAGCAGTACTTC.